This T cell receptor (beta chain) comes out of a study of T cells in Graves' hyperthyroidism and ophthalmopathy. In germline, CDR1 is MDHEN, CDR2 SYDVKM. This CDR3 has 13 amino acids. Trimming left V 10 bases short and J 5 bases short, with 18 bases between. Template material for amplifying TCR beta CDR3 regions consisted of RNA transcripts. The TCR CDR3 was amplified in a first-round RT-PCR using the HTBI primer set. A single record per CDR3 protein comes from TCRdb applying MiXCR to the multiplex PCR reads. The table lists some 150,000 distinct CDR3 sequences, approximately 24% of them singletons. This clonotype was seen at least ten times.

The receptor was derived from a woman aged 50 to 60 with Graves' hyperthyroidism that later progressed to Graves' ophthalmopathy. The sample taken for sequencing was blood. The J gene is TRBJ2-7, the V gene TRBV28, with D possibly TRBD2 on 6 matching bases. CDR3 coding DNA: TGTGCCACCTACGGGAGTAACAACCACGAGCAGTACTTC. Amino acids: CATYGSNNHEQYF.